Presented here are 9 T cell receptor beta chains from one specimen sequenced in a study of T cell responses to AZD1222 COVID-19 vaccine. Sequenced by immunoSEQ multiplex PCR; TCRdb stores in-frame clones only, minus some. The sample contains roughly 120,000 clones, around 92% of which appear only once. Sequences were derived from peripheral blood, sampled 28 days after the second AZD1222 dose. These receptors were taken from an adult who received the AZD1222 COVID-19 vaccine.

The gene calls are TRBV27 and TRBJ2-2; maybe TRBD2 (6 bases). Germline V gene lookup returns CDR1 MNHEY and CDR2 SMNVEV (reference sequence). The CDR3 has 17 residues. V was pared by 2 bases and J by 4 bases, with 17 bases between. The CDR3 sequence: CASSLQRGSMGTGELFF. In DNA form, the CDR3 reads TGTGCCAGCAGTTTACAACGGGGGAGTATGGGCACCGGGGAGCTGTTTTTT.

The V and J genes are TRBV5-6 and TRBJ2-7; the match to TRBD2 covers 10 bases. The CDR3 totals 15 residues. Germline-derived CDR1 and CDR2 are SGHDT and YYEEEE. Unmatched junction bases numbered 8, after V lost 3 bases and J lost 5 bases. CDR3 nucleotide sequence: TGTGCCAGCAGCTCAAAGCGGGGGGGCCCGCACGAGCAGTACTTC. It specifies CASSSKRGGPHEQYF.

The chain combines TRBV6-2 or TRBV6-3 with TRBJ1-5; 11 nucleotides align to TRBD1. The CDR3 covers 16 residues. CDR1 is MNHEY and CDR2 is SVGEGT in the germline V gene. V lost 0 bases to trimming and J lost 7 bases; unmatched junction nucleotides: 5. CDR3 nucleotides: TGTGCCAGCAGTTACTCGGGGACAGGGGGTTGGCAGCCCCAGCATTTT. Residues: CASSYSGTGGWQPQHF.

The rearrangement links TRBV6-5 to TRBJ1-1; TRBD1 agrees at 8 bases. Germline CDR1 is MNHEY and CDR2 is SVGAGI. Germline trimming cut 4 bases from V and 5 bases from J; bases unmatched to any gene: 6. There are 14 residues in the CDR3. CDR3 protein: CASSSGQVVTEAFF. The CDR3 region has the DNA TGTGCCAGCAGTTCGGGACAGGTTGTAACTGAAGCTTTCTTT.

As DNA, the CDR3 is TGTGCCACCAGCAGAGATGTCCGGGACATTCAGTACTTC. Translation gives CATSRDVRDIQYF. The J gene is TRBJ2-4, the V gene TRBV15; D is undetermined. The CDR3 covers 13 residues. Trimming shortened V by 0 bases and J by 8 bases, and 8 bases separated the two germline ends. CDR1 LNHNV and CDR2 YYDKDF come from the germline V gene (reference sequence).

A single count supports this clone. The rearrangement joins TRBV11-2 to TRBJ2-2; D not resolved. Germline lookup yields CDR1 SGHAT and CDR2 FQNNGV. The length of the CDR3 is 14 residues. With 0 bases removed from V and 4 bases from J, the gap between germline ends came to 6 bases. The CDR3 is CASSLDLVTGELFF. CDR3 DNA sequence: TGTGCCAGCAGCTTAGATCTAGTCACCGGGGAGCTGTTTTTT.

The gene calls are TRBV28 and TRBJ1-2; D is unresolved. The CDR3 is made up of 16 amino acids. V lost 4 bases to trimming and J lost 7 bases, with 22 bases between them. Germline V gene data show CDR1 as MDHEN and CDR2 as SYDVKM. CDR3 DNA: TGTGCCAGCAGTTCCCCCGGGCCGCTCGGCGGGGTTGGCTACACCTTC. This translates into CASSSPGPLGGVGYTF.

In this sample, this clone turned up once. The chain has TRBV19 and TRBJ1-5; D remains ambiguous. CDR3 size: 15 residues. V was clipped by 3 bases and J by 0 bases, with 9 bases between them. Germline values: CDR1 LNHDA, CDR2 SQIVND (reference sequence). Here the CDR3 reads CASSIQRNSNQPQHF. CDR3 nucleotides: TGTGCCAGTAGTATTCAGCGGAATAGCAATCAGCCCCAGCATTTT.

The chain combines TRBV5-1 with TRBJ2-1, with 8 bases matching TRBD2. V was pared by 0 bases and J by 1 base, with 6 bases of the junction left unmatched. From germline, CDR1 is SGHRS and CDR2 YFSETQ. The CDR3 is made up of 17 amino acids. The CDR3 sequence: CASSLVPIAGSYNEQFF. The CDR3 DNA reads TGCGCCAGCAGCTTGGTTCCGATAGCGGGGTCCTACAATGAGCAGTTCTTC. The complete variable domain, with remaining parts taken from reference TRBV5-1 and TRBJ2-1, reads KAGVTQTPRYLIKTRGQQVTLSCSPISGHRSVSWYQQTPGQGLQFLFEYFSETQRNKGNFPGRFSGRQFSNSRSEMNVSTLELGDSALYLCASSLVPIAGSYNEQFFGPGTRLTVL.